This TCR beta chain was identified during a study of cytomegalovirus exposure and HLA in healthy donors. General study points: Whilst most TCR sequences proved rare, a subset of public TCRs occurred across many donors. Researchers left out some V segments, among them TRBV6-2 and TRBV6-3, as indistinguishable.

Germline values: CDR1 SEHNR, CDR2 FQNEAQ (reference sequence). The V end lost 5 bases, the J end lost 0 bases, and 10 bases lay between the germline ends. This CDR3 comprises 15 residues. Primers for the PCR totalled 60 Vbeta and 13 Jbeta. Original data processing: It was a later analysis that counted 83 million or so unique TCR beta chains, of which 9 million to 13 million were shared. This table comes from immunoSEQ multiplex PCR, and its TCRdb copy is limited to in-frame clones, with some not included. The DNA gave D and trimming, while V, J and clone size come from that table. Counted here are roughly 190,000 clones, roughly 72% occurring once; the ten biggest clones make up about 2%. About this clone: Its cognate antigen is unknown.

The receptor's source is a woman aged 30 to 39 in good health and CMV-seropositive. V usage is TRBV7-9 and J usage is TRBJ1-4; no firm D call. Sequenced input: PBMCs. CDR3 nucleotide sequence: TGTGCCAGCAGCCCTCGCGGGACAACTAATGAAAAACTGTTTTTT. This gives the protein CASSPRGTTNEKLFF. Full variable domain (missing parts from reference TRBV7-9 and TRBJ1-4): DTGVSQNPRHKITKRGQNVTFRCDPISEHNRLYWYRQTLGQGPEFLTYFQNEAQLEKSRLLSDRFSAERPKGSFSTLEIQRTEQGDSAMYLCASSPRGTTNEKLFFGSGTQLSVL.